This T cell receptor (beta chain) was obtained from a study of blood T cell repertoires in COVID-19. Study details: The samples span acute and convalescent COVID-19 from the United States, Italy and Spain. Sample material is recorded as cDNA or gDNA derived from T cells, B-cell-depleted T cells, or PBMCs.

Trimming removed 5 bases at V and 0 bases at J, with 10 bases between. The CDR3 length is 15 residues. Germline CDR1 SEHNR, CDR2 FQNEAQ (reference sequence). Original methodology: Amplification from reference gene primers served as the basis for estimated nucleated cell counts. Sequenced by immunoSEQ multiplex PCR; TCRdb stores in-frame clones only, minus some. V and J calls plus clone size are reproduced from that table; the DNA served to infer D and trimming. The sample consists of about 84,000 clones, 65% to 85% of them appearing once. The TCR comes from a woman aged 80 or over with acute or convalescent COVID-19. This chain links TRBV7-9 with TRBJ1-4; no clear D gene. Sequenced input: peripheral blood. The CDR3 DNA follows: TGTGCCAGCAGCACCGCGGGTGCAACTAATGAAAAACTGTTTTTT. The encoded protein is CASSTAGATNEKLFF.